The 30 T cell receptor beta chains in this list originate from one sample, sequenced in a study of CD8 T cells in ankylosing spondylitis. TCRdb passed the 5' RACE reads through MiXCR, listing each CDR3 protein once. The sample shows about 160,000 distinct CDR3 sequences, about 18% of them seen only once. Sequencing input: blood, either unsorted or a sorted T cell fraction (not recorded which). These receptors came from a male donor with ankylosing spondylitis or in good health (not recorded which).

The chain links TRBV27 to TRBJ2-1, with TRBD2 matching over 7 bases. This CDR3 contains 15 residues. The germline gives CDR1 MNHEY, CDR2 SMNVEV (reference sequence). V shed 5 bases, J shed 7 bases, and the junction held 11 bases outside the gene matches. The CDR3 DNA follows: TGTGCCAGCAGTCTCTCTAGCGGAGTCCAGAATGAGCAGTTCTTC. Encoded protein: CASSLSSGVQNEQFF.

At least ten counts were recorded for this clonotype. The CDR3 DNA sequence: TGCAGTGCTAGAGATTGGGGGGGGTCCTACAATGAGCAGTTCTTC. It codes for CSARDWGGSYNEQFF. The chain combines TRBV20-1 with TRBJ2-1, with 7 bases fitting TRBD2. CDR3 size: 15 residues. The germline V gene encodes CDR1 DFQATT and CDR2 SNEGSKA (reference sequence). J was trimmed by 1 base and V by 0 bases; bases with no gene match: 3.

This clonotype was counted at least ten times. The rearrangement uses TRBV5-6 and TRBJ1-1; the D is unclear. Germline loops: CDR1 SGHDT, CDR2 YYEEEE. The CDR3 has 11 residues. Between the trimmed V and J ends, which lost 2 bases and 7 bases, there was a span of 6 bases. Here the CDR3 reads CASSFRREAFF. CDR3 nucleotides: TGTGCCAGCAGCTTCCGACGTGAAGCTTTCTTT.

The rearrangement uses TRBV2 and TRBJ2-1; 13 bases align to TRBD2. CDR1 and CDR2 (germline): SNHLY, FYNNEI. The ends lost 6 bases at V and 7 bases at J; junction bases unmatched: 6. The CDR3 has 15 residues. The CDR3 nucleotides read TGTGCCAGCAGCGACACACTAGCGGGAGGGAATGAGCAGTTCTTC. Translated: CASSDTLAGGNEQFF.

In this sample, this clonotype turned up many times. The chain is built from TRBV2 and TRBJ2-3, with 10 bases lining up with TRBD2. V was pared by 9 bases and J by 3 bases, with 6 bases of the junction left unmatched. The CDR3 is 14 residues long. Germline values: CDR1 SNHLY, CDR2 FYNNEI. The chain's CDR3 is CASTGTSETDTQYF. CDR3 nucleotide sequence: TGTGCCAGTACCGGGACTAGCGAGACAGATACGCAGTATTTT. Filled out from reference TRBV2 and TRBJ2-3, the complete variable domain reads EPEVTQTPSHQVTQMGQEVILRCVPISNHLYFYWYRQILGQKVEFLVSFYNNEISEKSEIFDDQFSVERPDGSNFTLKIRSTKLEDSAMYFCASTGTSETDTQYFGPGTRLTVL.

This clonotype has a count of ten or more. CDR3 bases: TGCAGTGCTAGAGAAACCCCGACGGAGCTGTTTTTT. It translates to CSARETPTELFF. The V call is TRBV20-1, the J call TRBJ2-2, with D unresolved. CDR3 length equals 12 residues. The V gene lost 0 bases and the J gene lost 10 bases, with 9 bases spanning the gap. The germline V gene encodes CDR1 DFQATT and CDR2 SNEGSKA (reference sequence).

This clonotype came up a few times. The rearrangement links TRBV2 to TRBJ2-2, with TRBD1 identical over 7 bases. Germline V lookup: CDR1 SNHLY, CDR2 FYNNEI. The junction had 6 bases not matched to a gene; V was cut back by 5 bases and J by 6 bases. The CDR3 has 14 amino acids. CDR3 sequence reads: CASSRRQGPGELFF. The CDR3 DNA follows: TGTGCCAGCAGTCGTCGACAGGGTCCCGGGGAGCTGTTTTTT.

This chain uses TRBV12-3 or TRBV12-4 with TRBJ2-3, with D perhaps TRBD2 (5 bases). V dropped 4 bases and J dropped 0 bases, with 8 bases sitting between them. This CDR3 spans 14 amino acids. The CDR3 coding sequence is TGTGCCAGCAGTTCCAGGACTAGCACAGATACGCAGTATTTT. This sequence encodes CASSSRTSTDTQYF.

This clonotype was observed many times. V is TRBV5-1 and J is TRBJ1-1; D unresolved. V dropped 4 bases and J dropped 2 bases, with 12 bases sitting between them. The CDR3 length is 14 residues. Germline-derived CDR1 and CDR2 are SGHRS and YFSETQ. CDR3 in amino acids: CASSPMTANTEAFF. CDR3 coding DNA: TGCGCCAGCAGCCCCATGACGGCCAACACTGAAGCTTTCTTT.

This clonotype occurred many times. The chain recombines TRBV29-1 with TRBJ2-5; no definite D call. The V and J ends lost 6 bases and 9 bases respectively, with 11 bases between them. There are 10 residues in the CDR3. Per the germline V gene, CDR1 is SQVTM and CDR2 is ANQGSEA. This CDR3 is CSVPMGPQYF. In DNA, the CDR3 is TGCAGCGTGCCCATGGGCCCCCAGTACTTC. Combining the CDR3 with reference TRBV29-1 and TRBJ2-5 gives the whole variable domain SAVISQKPSRDICQRGTSLTIQCQVDSQVTMMFWYRQQPGQSLTLIATANQGSEATYESGFVIDKFPISRPNLTFSTLTVSNMSPEDSSIYLCSVPMGPQYFGPGTRLLVL.

The V call is TRBV7-2, the J call TRBJ2-2; 10 bases map to TRBD1. Germline V gene sequence: CDR1 SGHTA, CDR2 FQGNSA. The V and J ends lost 1 base and 6 bases, in that order; junction bases with no gene match: 2. The CDR3 extends over 15 amino acids. The chain's CDR3 is CASSLGTGGPGELFF. CDR3 nucleotide sequence: TGTGCCAGCAGCTTAGGGACAGGGGGTCCCGGGGAGCTGTTTTTT.

The rearrangement joins TRBV20-1 to TRBJ2-1, with D possibly matching TRBD2 (6 bases). The CDR3 loop spans 14 amino acids. Trimming took off 1 base at V and 8 bases at J, with 15 bases between the two ends. Germline V lookup: CDR1 DFQATT, CDR2 SNEGSKA (reference sequence). CDR3 region: CSARGGRPPHEQFF. In DNA form, the CDR3 reads TGCAGTGCTAGAGGTGGGAGGCCCCCTCATGAGCAGTTCTTC.

This chain links TRBV28 with TRBJ2-1; D may correspond to TRBD1 or TRBD2 (5 bases each). The CDR3 spans 15 residues. From germline, CDR1 is MDHEN and CDR2 SYDVKM. Trimming cost V 1 base and J 2 bases, with 9 bases left between them. DNA for the CDR3: TGTGCCAGCAGTTTATTCACGGGACCCTACAATGAGCAGTTCTTC. Residues: CASSLFTGPYNEQFF. Variable domain in full (rest from reference TRBV28 and TRBJ2-1): DVKVTQSSRYLVKRTGEKVFLECVQDMDHENMFWYRQDPGLGLRLIYFSYDVKMKEKGDIPEGYSVSREKKERFSLILESASTNQTSMYLCASSLFTGPYNEQFFGPGTRLTVL.

This clonotype was seen repeatedly, ten times or more. The chain employs TRBV6-6 and TRBJ2-7; tentative D call: TRBD1 (6 bases). V dropped 5 bases and J dropped 6 bases, with 8 bases sitting between them. The CDR3 length is 11 residues. Looked up from germline, CDR1 is MNHNY and CDR2 is SVGAGI (reference sequence). The chain's CDR3 is CASSQTGEQYF. The DNA for the CDR3 is TGTGCCAGCAGTCAGACAGGCGAGCAGTACTTC.

This clonotype was counted only a few times. The rearrangement uses TRBV20-1 and TRBJ2-5; TRBD2 matches 8 bases. CDR3 size: 17 residues. Germline trimming cut 0 bases from V and 2 bases from J; bases unmatched to any gene: 11. Germline V lookup: CDR1 DFQATT, CDR2 SNEGSKA (reference sequence). CDR3 in DNA: TGCAGTGCTAGAGATGGTAGCGGGAAGTCAGGGCAAGAGACCCAGTACTTC. Translated, it gives CSARDGSGKSGQETQYF.

This clonotype was observed a few times. V and J are TRBV20-1 and TRBJ2-3, with 7 bases lining up with TRBD1. V trimming: 1 base; J trimming: 7 bases; junction bases outside the gene matches: 14. The germline V gene has CDR1 DFQATT and CDR2 SNEGSKA (reference sequence). The CDR3 loop spans 16 amino acids. CDR3 sequence reads: CSARAERQRGLYTQYF. The CDR3 region has the DNA TGCAGTGCTAGAGCCGAGCGGCAGAGGGGGCTCTATACGCAGTATTTT.

There are many counts of this clonotype. J is TRBJ2-3 and V is TRBV6-4, with D hard to call. V gave up 6 bases and J gave up 0 bases, with 10 bases separating them. Germline loops: CDR1 MRHNA, CDR2 SNTAGT. The CDR3 extends over 14 amino acids. The CDR3 DNA reads TGTGCCAGCAGCGTTGATTCTAGCACAGATACGCAGTATTTT. The encoded protein is CASSVDSSTDTQYF.

This clonotype was detected only a few times. V is TRBV12-3 or TRBV12-4 and J is TRBJ2-3, with 7 bases matching TRBD2. The CDR3 consists of 17 residues. V trimming: 3 bases; J trimming: 3 bases; junction bases outside the gene matches: 12. CDR3 loop: CASSFIPSRRETDTQYF. CDR3 DNA sequence: TGTGCCAGCAGTTTTATCCCTAGTCGGCGGGAGACAGATACGCAGTATTTT.

This clonotype was seen at least ten times. V is TRBV20-1 and J is TRBJ2-1; D is possibly TRBD1 (5 bases). This CDR3 spans 15 amino acids. Germline values: CDR1 DFQATT, CDR2 SNEGSKA (reference sequence). Trimming removed 0 bases from V and 2 bases from J, with 11 bases in between. CDR3 bases: TGCAGTGCTAGAGAAATGGGGCCCCCCTACAATGAGCAGTTCTTC. Protein sequence: CSAREMGPPYNEQFF.

There are many counts of this clonotype. The chain couples TRBV6-1 to TRBJ2-3; possibly TRBD2 for D (5 bases). The V gene's germline CDR1 is MNHNS and CDR2 SASEGT. The CDR3 runs to 15 residues. The germline V and J ends were trimmed by 7 bases and 2 bases, with 16 bases remaining between them. The CDR3 bases are TGTGCCAGCACCCTAAGTTGGGAGTTCACAGATACGCAGTATTTT. Amino acids: CASTLSWEFTDTQYF.

This clonotype appeared many times. The chain is built from TRBV5-1 and TRBJ2-1, with 7 bases that match TRBD1. V shed 3 bases, J shed 0 bases, and the junction held 3 bases outside the gene matches. The CDR3 loop spans 15 amino acids. The germline CDR1 and CDR2 sequences are SGHRS and YFSETQ. CDR3 region: CASSSSGGSYNEQFF. The CDR3 nucleotides are TGCGCCAGCAGCTCTTCAGGGGGCTCCTACAATGAGCAGTTCTTC.

This clonotype was seen more than once but under ten times. This chain connects TRBV5-4 to TRBJ2-1; 9 bases are shared with TRBD2. Germline CDR1 is SGHNT and CDR2 is YYREEE (reference sequence). The length of the CDR3 is 13 residues. J lost 10 bases, V lost 4 bases, and 6 bases had no gene match. The CDR3 loop is CASSPGLATEQFF. In nucleotides, the CDR3 is TGTGCCAGCAGCCCCGGACTAGCGACCGAGCAGTTCTTC.

This clonotype was counted between two and nine times. The chain has TRBV5-5 and TRBJ2-3; D is uncertain. V lost 1 base to trimming and J lost 4 bases, with 7 bases between them. The CDR3 spans 13 residues. Germline CDR1 is SGHKS and CDR2 is YYEKEE (reference sequence). The CDR3 nucleotides are TGTGCCAGCAGCTTGACGCTAGCAGATACGCAGTATTTT. Translated: CASSLTLADTQYF.

The V call is TRBV9, the J call TRBJ1-1, with 9 bases that match TRBD1. V shed 0 bases and J 5 bases; nucleotides not matched to a gene: 2. Germline CDR1 SGDLS, CDR2 YYNGEE. The CDR3 covers 14 residues. CDR3 protein: CASSVGQGETEAFF. For the CDR3, the DNA is TGTGCCAGCAGCGTAGGACAGGGGGAGACTGAAGCTTTCTTT.

The chain has TRBV28 and TRBJ2-1, with TRBD2 matching over 11 bases. This CDR3 has 16 residues. V was clipped by 6 bases and J by 7 bases; unmatched bases: 11. Germline V CDR1 and CDR2: MDHEN, SYDVKM. The CDR3: CASSPTLAGVKNEQFF. CDR3 coding DNA: TGTGCCAGCAGCCCCACACTAGCGGGAGTCAAAAATGAGCAGTTCTTC.

V usage is TRBV28 and J usage is TRBJ2-7; TRBD2 matches at 14 bases. With 3 bases clipped from V and 0 bases from J, the junction kept 10 bases outside the gene matches. Germline V CDR1 and CDR2: MDHEN, SYDVKM. There are 19 residues in the CDR3. The CDR3 bases are TGTGCCAGCAGTTTGAGGGGACTAGCGGGAGTAGGGAGCTCCTACGAGCAGTACTTC. Translating it yields CASSLRGLAGVGSSYEQYF.

In regard to this clonotype: An end of the junction differs from the germline gene, which may be a read error. The chain links TRBV20-1 to TRBJ1-5; D possibly corresponds to TRBD1 (5 bases). Germline CDR1 is DFQATT and CDR2 is SNEGSKA (reference sequence). CDR3 length: 19 residues. The CDR3 is CSTSEPDSVARYSNQPQHF. CDR3 bases: TGCAGTACTAGCGAACCAGACAGCGTCGCCCGATATAGCAATCAGCCCCAGCATTTT.

This clonotype occurred a few times. V gene TRBV2 combines with J gene TRBJ2-3; D is possibly TRBD2 (6 bases). V shed 4 bases and J shed 1 base, with 12 bases lying between them. CDR3 size: 15 residues. Germline V gives CDR1 SNHLY, CDR2 FYNNEI. CDR3 loop: CASSAGRLGTDTQYF. In nucleotides, the CDR3 is TGTGCCAGCAGTGCCGGGAGATTAGGCACAGATACGCAGTATTTT.

The genes are TRBV11-2 and TRBJ2-5; unclear D gene. The CDR3 runs 15 residues. V dropped 0 bases and J dropped 4 bases, with 12 bases sitting between them. CDR1 SGHAT and CDR2 FQNNGV come from the germline V gene. The CDR3 region has the DNA TGTGCCAGCAGCTTAGATGGAATCTCGGGAGAGACCCAGTACTTC. The encoded protein is CASSLDGISGETQYF.

The table lists this clonotype with a few counts. The chain employs TRBV10-3 and TRBJ2-7; perhaps TRBD2 as D (6 bases). The CDR3 is made up of 14 amino acids. Germline V lookup: CDR1 ENHRY, CDR2 SYGVKD. Trimming stripped 3 bases from V and 4 bases from J, with 13 bases between. The CDR3 protein is CAISDRDFQYEQYF. The CDR3 DNA reads as TGTGCCATCAGTGACCGGGACTTCCAATACGAGCAGTACTTC.